This T cell receptor beta chain was sequenced during a study of blood T cell repertoires in COVID-19. About the research overall: COVID-19 samples collected from the United States, Italy and Spain covered acute and convalescent phases. Nucleic acid was either cDNA or gDNA, and it came from T cells, B-cell-depleted T cells, or PBMCs.

Per the germline V gene, CDR1 is SQVTM and CDR2 is ANQGSEA. The CDR3 runs 12 residues. J gave up 5 bases and V 4 bases, and 4 bases lay outside the gene matches. Profiling relied on immunoSEQ multiplex PCR, and the TCRdb table lists in-frame clones only, not all of them. The profile shows about 220,000 clones, over 75% of them singletons. The study drew participants aged about 18 to 89 years from 20 to 30 US areas. Symptom resolution, clearance, or two negative PCRs marked donors in Cohort 3 as recovered. The chain is built from TRBV29-1 and TRBJ1-1, with 7 bases aligning to TRBD1. The sample was PBMCs or T cells enriched from blood (not recorded which). The receptor was derived from an older woman who had recovered from COVID-19. In DNA, the CDR3 is TGCAGCGTTGGACAGGGTAAAACTGAAGCTTTCTTT. It is translated as CSVGQGKTEAFF.